These T cell receptor beta chains were read from a single sample in a study of cytomegalovirus exposure and HLA in healthy donors. Assay used: immunoSEQ multiplex PCR; TCRdb lists only in-frame clones, some missing. The sample includes some 130,000 clones, roughly 78% seen only once; the top ten take over 4%. Sequencing was done on a sample of PBMCs. These receptor sequences come from a man in his thirties or forties in good health. Each CDR3 is given with its conserved first and last residue. A D gene is named only where the DNA matches it firmly. Size is omitted from some rows. Given values are once, few, many or a class for expanded clones.

size	V	J	D	length	CDR3	DNA
NA	TRBV11-2	TRBJ1-2	NA	16	CASSLKRGLLDYGYTF	TGTGCCAGCAGCTTAAAACGGGGGTTATTGGACTATGGCTACACCTTC
NA	TRBV19	TRBJ2-3	TRBD2	15	CASKERGGPTDTQYF	TGTGCCAGTAAGGAGCGGGGGGGACCCACAGATACGCAGTATTTT
NA	TRBV5-1	TRBJ2-5	TRBD1	16	CASSRPGQGAGETQYF	TGCGCCAGCAGCAGACCGGGACAGGGGGCCGGAGAGACCCAGTACTTC
NA	TRBV5-1	TRBJ2-5	TRBD2	14	CASASQAGRGTQYF	TGCGCCAGCGCCTCCCAAGCGGGGAGGGGGACCCAGTACTTC
few	TRBV27	TRBJ1-4	TRBD1	12	CASRQGAEKLFF	TGTGCCAGTCGACAGGGGGCGGAAAAACTGTTTTTT
once	TRBV7-9	TRBJ2-5	NA	13	CASSSEGSETQYF	TGCGCCAGCAGCTCGGAGGGTTCGGAGACCCAGTACTTC
NA	TRBV19	TRBJ1-1	NA	14	CASSKGHLNTEAFF	TGTGCCAGTAGCAAAGGACACCTGAACACTGAAGCTTTCTTT
NA	TRBV19	TRBJ1-2	NA	11	CASRTGPGYTF	TGTGCCAGTAGGACAGGTCCTGGCTACACCTTC
NA	TRBV5-4	TRBJ2-7	NA	15	CASSPSSGSSYEQYF	TGTGCCAGCAGCCCAAGTAGCGGAAGCTCCTACGAGCAGTACTTC
NA	TRBV14	TRBJ2-3	NA	16	CASSQPFSSSTDTQYF	TGTGCCAGCAGCCAACCATTCTCGAGTTCCACAGATACGCAGTATTTT
NA	TRBV10-3	TRBJ2-7	NA	13	CAISESEGYEQYF	TGTGCCATCAGTGAGTCGGAGGGCTACGAGCAGTACTTC
few	TRBV5-6	TRBJ1-3	TRBD1	17	CASSSPGQGISGNTIYF	TGTGCCAGCAGCTCCCCGGGACAGGGGATCTCTGGAAACACCATATATTTT
NA	TRBV18	TRBJ2-7	NA	14	CASSLLDNSYEQYF	TGTGCCAGCTCACTCCTGGACAACTCCTACGAGCAGTACTTC
NA	TRBV4-3	TRBJ2-2	NA	15	CAGSQVPQGVGELFF	TGCGCCGGCAGCCAAGTCCCGCAGGGTGTCGGGGAGCTGTTTTTT
NA	TRBV4-3	TRBJ1-4	NA	15	CASSQDLVTNEKLFF	TGCGCCAGCAGCCAAGATCTAGTTACTAATGAAAAACTGTTTTTT
NA	TRBV19	TRBJ2-1	TRBD1	14	CASSGTGAYNEQFF	TGTGCCAGTAGCGGGACAGGGGCCTACAATGAGCAGTTCTTC